Sequencing of this T cell receptor beta chain was carried out in a study of T-cell reconstitution after alpha-beta-depleted transplantation in children. Trimming left V 2 bases short and J 5 bases short, with 25 bases between. This CDR3 region has 19 residues. Looked up from germline, CDR1 is SGHDN and CDR2 is FVKESK. Preparation of the TCRbeta library was carried out with unique molecular identifiers. TCRdb fed the PCR reads into MiXCR, producing one record per CDR3 protein. The sample includes roughly 500,000 distinct CDR3 sequences, roughly 10% of them seen just once. Turning to this clonotype: Its cognate antigen is unknown.

Study outcomes and limitations: Reportedly, alpha-beta T cells present about two months post-transplant originated from several hundred expanded clones of graft origin.

The rearrangement links TRBV14 to TRBJ2-1; no reliable D call. This sequence was found in a child aged 2-15 years with inherited bone marrow failure, due to receive a stem cell transplant. Sequences were derived from PBMCs, sampled before TCRalphabeta/CD19-depleted stem cell transplant. The DNA of the CDR3 is TGTGCCAGCAGCCAATCGTGGGCTTCCAATCCCGGGTCTAACAATGAGCAGTTCTTC. Translating gives CASSQSWASNPGSNNEQFF.